This T cell receptor (beta chain) comes out of a study of T cells in Graves' hyperthyroidism and ophthalmopathy. Overall study context: Peripheral blood was drawn at first diagnosis, prior to all treatment. Study findings and constraints: By a 13 V-J model, ophthalmopathy was set apart from stable hyperthyroidism. It was a median 6.5 months before onset that the model predicted ophthalmopathy.

In germline, CDR1 is MNHNS, CDR2 SASEGT. This CDR3 has 14 residues. V lost 6 bases and J 4 bases, leaving 16 bases between the germline ends. On this clonotype itself: Its cognate antigen is unknown. A clone one base away is much larger, so this may be a read error. Because it lacks the conserved phenylalanine or tryptophan at the end, this CDR3 is likely a read error.

The source of the PBMCs was roughly 10 ml of fresh peripheral blood. Amplified TCR beta CDR3 regions derived from RNA transcripts. First-round RT-PCR of the TCR CDR3 relied on the HTBI primer set. TCRdb re-analysed the multiplex PCR reads in MiXCR, keeping a single row per CDR3 protein. The sample lists around 500,000 distinct CDR3 sequences; less than 15% were seen once. The sequenced material came from blood. The receptor was isolated from a woman in her forties with Graves' hyperthyroidism. The chain recombines TRBV6-1 with TRBJ2-7, with a tentative D call TRBD2 (6 bases). The CDR3 protein is CASRPRDWIYEQYL. The CDR3 bases are TGTGCCAGCAGACCCCGGGACTGGATATACGAGCAGTACTTA.